Each of the 14 T cell receptor beta chains below was sequenced from the same sample in a study of blood T cell repertoires in COVID-19. The assay was immunoSEQ multiplex PCR, and TCRdb's table has in-frame clones only and misses some. The profile shows 25,000 to 35,000 clones, 89% of them singletons. The sequencing sample was made of peripheral blood. The receptors were gathered from a human donor with acute or convalescent COVID-19. The donor label of this sample is uncertain.

The chain combines TRBV19 with TRBJ1-1, with D hard to call. The CDR3 extends over 14 amino acids. The V end lost 5 bases, the J end lost 1 base, and 11 bases lay between the germline ends. The germline gives CDR1 LNHDA, CDR2 SQIVND (reference sequence). This chain's CDR3 is CASSHGVGNTEAFF. Here the CDR3 DNA reads TGTGCCAGTAGTCACGGGGTAGGGAACACTGAAGCTTTCTTT. The variable domain in full, completed from reference TRBV19 and TRBJ1-1, reads DGGITQSPKYLFRKEGQNVTLSCEQNLNHDAMYWYRQDPGQGLRLIYYSQIVNDFQKGDIAEGYSVSREKKESFPLTVTSAQKNPTAFYLCASSHGVGNTEAFFGQGTRLTVV.

The chain has TRBV6-5 and TRBJ2-7, with 9 bases fitting TRBD1. The CDR3 contains 15 residues. The germline gives CDR1 MNHEY, CDR2 SVGAGI. The trim removed 6 bases at V and 1 base at J, leaving 7 bases unmatched. The DNA of the CDR3 is TGTGCCAGCAGATCAGCGGGACAGGGTTCCTACGAGCAGTACGTC. It specifies CASRSAGQGSYEQYV.

The chain links TRBV28 to TRBJ2-5; a possible D gene is TRBD2 (6 bases). This CDR3 spans 14 amino acids. The germline V and J ends were trimmed by 5 bases and 5 bases, with 15 bases remaining between them. Germline V CDR1 and CDR2: MDHEN, SYDVKM. DNA of the CDR3: TGTGCCAGCAGTGAACTACTTGGGGGGGAGACCCAGTACTTC. Protein sequence: CASSELLGGETQYF.

The chain has TRBV5-1 and TRBJ2-1; 8 bases line up with TRBD2. Germline V gives CDR1 SGHRS, CDR2 YFSETQ. The junction had 2 bases not matched to a gene; V was cut back by 0 bases and J by 0 bases. The CDR3 consists of 16 residues. CDR3 nucleotides: TGCGCCAGCAGCTTGGTAGCGGGAAACTCCTACAATGAGCAGTTCTTC. It specifies CASSLVAGNSYNEQFF.

The chain links TRBV5-1 to TRBJ2-1, with 11 bases aligning to TRBD1. The CDR3 extends over 16 amino acids. The ends lost 9 bases at V and 4 bases at J; junction bases unmatched: 12. Germline V lookup: CDR1 SGHRS, CDR2 YFSETQ. The CDR3 DNA sequence: TGCGCCACCCGCGGTCACGGGACAGGGGGGTACAATGAGCAGTTCTTC. Its translation: CATRGHGTGGYNEQFF.

This chain connects TRBV7-9 to TRBJ1-2; D gene ambiguous. Germline values: CDR1 SEHNR, CDR2 FQNEAQ (reference sequence). The CDR3 consists of 15 residues. V lost 5 bases to trimming and J lost 3 bases, with 16 bases between them. The CDR3 spells CASSRRGSGHYGYTF. CDR3 bases: TGTGCCAGCAGCCGACGGGGTTCCGGACACTATGGCTACACCTTC.

The CDR3 sequence: CASSQRHGSTDTQYF. CDR3 bases: TGTGCCAGCAGCCAAAGACACGGTAGCACAGATACGCAGTATTTT. This chain uses TRBV7-3 with TRBJ2-3; D remains ambiguous. The CDR3 spans 15 residues. Germline loops: CDR1 SGHTA, CDR2 FQGTGA. Trimming shortened V by 5 bases and J by 0 bases, and 12 bases separated the two germline ends.

The chain uses TRBV28 and TRBJ2-2; 10 bases are shared with TRBD2. Looked up from germline, CDR1 is MDHEN and CDR2 is SYDVKM. Trimming cost V 5 bases and J 1 base; bases outside gene matches: 4. This CDR3 comprises 16 residues. The CDR3 here is CASSGLAERNTGELFF. CDR3 nucleotide sequence: TGTGCCAGCAGTGGACTAGCGGAAAGGAACACCGGGGAGCTGTTTTTT.

This chain links TRBV14 with TRBJ2-5; 11 bases are a match to TRBD2. The CDR3 has 17 amino acids. Germline V gene sequence: CDR1 SGHDN, CDR2 FVKESK. The V and J ends lost 1 base and 2 bases, in that order; junction bases with no gene match: 6. CDR3 region: CASSQGLLAGGQETQYF. For the CDR3, the DNA is TGTGCCAGCAGCCAAGGACTTTTAGCGGGGGGGCAAGAGACCCAGTACTTC.

The genes are TRBV6-5 and TRBJ1-2; possible D gene TRBD1, 6 bases. The germline CDR1 and CDR2 sequences are MNHEY and SVGAGI. There are 14 residues in the CDR3. The germline V and J ends were trimmed by 6 bases and 4 bases, with 15 bases remaining between them. In DNA form, the CDR3 reads TGTGCCAGCAGAGGGGGTGGACAGCCCTATGGCTACACCTTC. This codes for CASRGGGQPYGYTF.

This clone has only one observation. The rearrangement uses TRBV10-2 and TRBJ1-5, with 8 bases aligning to TRBD1. Per germline, CDR1 WSHSY and CDR2 SAAADI. The CDR3 runs to 14 residues. Losses at the gene ends were 6 bases for V and 6 bases for J; bases not matched to a gene: 7. The CDR3 is CASRSTGDGQPQHF. Written as DNA, the CDR3 is TGCGCCAGCAGGTCGACAGGGGATGGTCAGCCCCAGCATTTT.

A few counts support this clone. The chain joins TRBV2 to TRBJ1-2, with D possibly matching TRBD1 (5 bases). V was shortened by 5 bases and J by 2 bases, with 12 bases between the two germline ends. The CDR3 length is 14 residues. CDR1 and CDR2 from the germline V gene are SNHLY and FYNNEI. This chain's CDR3 is CASSPETANYGYTF. CDR3 DNA: TGTGCCAGCAGTCCGGAGACAGCCAACTATGGCTACACCTTC.

In nucleotides, the CDR3 is TGTGCCAGCAGTTGGGACAGGGGAGATGGAAACACCATATATTTT. Protein: CASSWDRGDGNTIYF. The V call is TRBV6-5, the J call TRBJ1-3; 10 nucleotides agree with TRBD1. The germline V gene has CDR1 MNHEY and CDR2 SVGAGI. Unmatched junction bases numbered 3, after V lost 4 bases and J lost 3 bases. The length of the CDR3 is 15 residues.

The chain employs TRBV7-8 and TRBJ2-6; possibly TRBD1 for D (6 bases). The CDR3 is made up of 18 amino acids. Looked up from germline, CDR1 is SGHVS and CDR2 is FQNEAQ. V lost 1 base and J lost 2, with 15 bases in between. The chain's CDR3 is CASSLGRQGRTGANVLTF. The CDR3 bases are TGTGCCAGCAGCTTAGGTCGGCAGGGGCGTACTGGGGCCAACGTCCTGACTTTC.